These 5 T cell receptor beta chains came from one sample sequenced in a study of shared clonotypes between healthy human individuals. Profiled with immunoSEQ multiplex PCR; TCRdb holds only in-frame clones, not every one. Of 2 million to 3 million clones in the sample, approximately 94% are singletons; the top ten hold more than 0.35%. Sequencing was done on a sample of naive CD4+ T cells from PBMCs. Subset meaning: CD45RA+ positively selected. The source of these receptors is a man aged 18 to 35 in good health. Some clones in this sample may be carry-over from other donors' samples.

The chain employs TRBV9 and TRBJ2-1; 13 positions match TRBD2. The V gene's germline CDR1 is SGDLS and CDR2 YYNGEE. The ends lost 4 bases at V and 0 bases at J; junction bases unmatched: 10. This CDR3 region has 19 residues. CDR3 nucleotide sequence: TGTGCCAGCAGCTTCCGGACTAGCGGGAGAGGTCTCTCCTACAATGAGCAGTTCTTC. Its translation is CASSFRTSGRGLSYNEQFF.

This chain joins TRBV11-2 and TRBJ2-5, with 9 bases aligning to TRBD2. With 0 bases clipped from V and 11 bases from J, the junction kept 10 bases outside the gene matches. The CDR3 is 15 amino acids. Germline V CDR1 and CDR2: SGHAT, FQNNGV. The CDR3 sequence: CASSLEAGGKIRQYF. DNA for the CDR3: TGTGCCAGCAGCTTAGAAGCGGGGGGAAAAATTCGGCAGTACTTC.

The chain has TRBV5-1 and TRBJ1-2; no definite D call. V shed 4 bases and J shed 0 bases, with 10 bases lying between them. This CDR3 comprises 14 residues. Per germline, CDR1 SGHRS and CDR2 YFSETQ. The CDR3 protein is CASSREGSNYGYTF. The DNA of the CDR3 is TGCGCCAGCAGCCGAGAGGGATCTAACTATGGCTACACCTTC.

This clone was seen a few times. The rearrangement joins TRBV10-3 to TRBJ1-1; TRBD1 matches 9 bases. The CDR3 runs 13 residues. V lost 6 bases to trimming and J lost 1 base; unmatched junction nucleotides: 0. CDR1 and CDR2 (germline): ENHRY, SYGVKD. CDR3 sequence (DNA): TGTGCCATCAGACAGGGGGCGAACACTGAAGCTTTCTTT. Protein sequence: CAIRQGANTEAFF.

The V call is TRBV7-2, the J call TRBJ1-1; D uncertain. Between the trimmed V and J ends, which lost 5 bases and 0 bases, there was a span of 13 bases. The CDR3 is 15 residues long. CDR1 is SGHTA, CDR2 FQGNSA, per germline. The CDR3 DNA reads TGTGCCAGCAGCCCGAGGGCAGGCCTGAACACTGAAGCTTTCTTT. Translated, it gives CASSPRAGLNTEAFF.